This TCR beta chain was sequenced for a study of T-cell memory formation after mild COVID-19. Study at large: Most TCR clusters belonged to a single donor. Findings of the study overall: Mainly CM and EM harbored the contracting CD4+ clones; mainly EMRA harbored the CD8+ ones. The pre-infection memory compartment contained some responding clones, suggesting cross-reactive memory joined.

On this clonotype: The antigen is unknown.

A 5'RACE reaction primed in the constant segment made cDNA libraries of TCR alpha and TCR beta, and these carried sample barcodes and UMIs. TCRdb processed the 5' RACE reads anew with MiXCR; each CDR3 protein has one entry. Of hundreds of thousands of distinct CDR3 sequences listed, about a fifth are singletons. The source of this sequence is an adult woman who had mild COVID-19 (a few samples of this study predate the infection). Cell type and time point are not known. Material: PBMCs or a T cell subset sorted from them (not recorded which).

The DNA of the CDR3 is TGTGCCACCAGCAGAGAAGAAGGGGATCATTACGAGCAGTACTTC. It encodes CATSREEGDHYEQYF. The gene calls are TRBV15 and TRBJ2-7, with a weak D call TRBD1 (5 bases). This CDR3 has 15 residues. Deletions cut 0 bases from V and 4 bases from J, with 13 bases between. Germline CDR1 LNHNV, CDR2 YYDKDF (reference sequence).